Listed below are T cell receptor beta chains from one sample, sequenced in a study of OX40 agonist ivuxolimab in advanced cancers. Some clones are missing from TCRdb's copy, which holds only in-frame ones; the method was immunoSEQ multiplex PCR. Counted here are 55,000 to 65,000 clones, 70% to 90% occurring once; the ten biggest clones make up approximately 0.35%. Here the sequenced sample was CD4+ or CD8+ T cells sorted from blood, taken in a trial of the OX40 agonist ivuxolimab. These receptors were taken from an adult with an advanced solid tumor such as melanoma, head and neck, liver or kidney cancer. The CDR3 runs from the conserved cysteine through the conserved F or W. The D gene is left open where the match is weak. Clone size is not always given. Where it is, it says once, few, many or a class for expanded clones.

TGTGCCAGCAGCCCGCAGGGGGCCTTGAACACTGAAGCTTTCTTT	CASSPQGALNTEAFF	NA	TRBD1	TRBV7-9	TRBJ1-1
TGTGCTAGTGGTTTGTTGCGTGGGTCCAGAGCTAACTATGGCTACACCTTC	CASGLLRGSRANYGYTF	NA	NA	TRBV12-5	TRBJ1-2
TGTGCCAGCAGCGTAGGCGTCGGGATCAATACAGATACGCAGTATTTT	CASSVGVGINTDTQYF	NA	NA	TRBV9	TRBJ2-3
TGTGCCAGCAAAGGCCCCAATCAGCCCCAGCATTTT	CASKGPNQPQHF	NA	NA	TRBV28	TRBJ1-5
TGTGCCAGTAGGATGAAGGCAGGACCTACCTACGAGCAGTACTTC	CASRMKAGPTYEQYF	NA	NA	TRBV19	TRBJ2-7
TGTGCCAGCAGCTTAACCGGGACAGGGGGGGAAAAACTGTTTTTT	CASSLTGTGGEKLFF	NA	TRBD1	TRBV7-9	TRBJ1-4
TGTGCCAGCAGCTTAGATCATCACAGGGAGTGGTACCAAGAGACCCAGTACTTC	CASSLDHHREWYQETQYF	NA	NA	TRBV11-2	TRBJ2-5
TGTGCCAGCTCACCATGGTTCTCTAGCACAGATACGCAGTATTTT	CASSPWFSSTDTQYF	NA	NA	TRBV18	TRBJ2-3
TGTGCCAGCGGGAAGGACAGCCCGCAGTACTTC	CASGKDSPQYF	NA	NA	TRBV2	TRBJ2-7
TGTGCCAGCAGCGTAGGGGTTTTCTCCTACGAGCAGTACTTC	CASSVGVFSYEQYF	NA	NA	TRBV9	TRBJ2-7
TGTGCCAGCAGTGGGGGACGGGCTAGCAATCAGCCCCAGCATTTT	CASSGGRASNQPQHF	NA	NA	TRBV2	TRBJ1-5
TGTGCCAGCAGTTTAGCGGGGGGGCCTCGCCGGCAGTTCTTC	CASSLAGGPRRQFF	NA	TRBD2	TRBV6-5	TRBJ2-1
TGTGCCAGCAGCCCGGTCACAGGGAACCAAGAGACCCAGTACTTC	CASSPVTGNQETQYF	NA	NA	TRBV5-4	TRBJ2-5
TGTGCCAGCAGCTTAGTACAGCGGGCAAAGGGCACAGATACGCAGTATTTT	CASSLVQRAKGTDTQYF	NA	NA	TRBV7-2	TRBJ2-3
TGTGCCAGCAGCCTTAGACTAGCGGTCTACGAGCAGTACTTC	CASSLRLAVYEQYF	NA	TRBD2	TRBV11-2	TRBJ2-7
TGTGCCAGCAGCTTAACCGGGTCCCAGGGCGGGGAGCTGTTTTTT	CASSLTGSQGGELFF	NA	NA	TRBV11-3	TRBJ2-2
TGTGCCACCAGCAGAGGGTCACCCCCGACTCACTCTGGGGCCAACGTCCTGACTTTC	CATSRGSPPTHSGANVLTF	NA	NA	TRBV15	TRBJ2-6
TGCGCCAGCAGCTTGGACGGGCGGAGTGACGGGGAGCTGTTTTTT	CASSLDGRSDGELFF	NA	NA	TRBV5-1	TRBJ2-2
TGTGCCAGCAGCGAAGGGACAAGCTCCTACGAGCAGTACTTC	CASSEGTSSYEQYF	NA	NA	TRBV6-1	TRBJ2-7
TGTGCCAGCAGCTTACATACAGGGGGAAGGACTGAAGCTTTCTTT	CASSLHTGGRTEAFF	NA	TRBD1	TRBV7-9	TRBJ1-1
TGTGCCACCAGCAGAAACAGGGGGCCCTACGAGCAGTACTTC	CATSRNRGPYEQYF	NA	TRBD1	TRBV15	TRBJ2-7
TGTGCCAGCTCCTTCAATCCGGGACAGGAATCCTACGAGCAGTACTTC	CASSFNPGQESYEQYF	NA	TRBD1	TRBV2	TRBJ2-7
TGTGCCACCAGCAGAGATTCCCAGGGGCACACTGAAGCTTTCTTT	CATSRDSQGHTEAFF	NA	NA	TRBV15	TRBJ1-1
TGTGCCAGCAGCGCCAGGGACAGGGGGACAGATACGCAGTATTTT	CASSARDRGTDTQYF	once	TRBD1	TRBV5-4	TRBJ2-3
TGTGCCACCAGGGACAGGGGTGTTCGAGGGCAGTACTTC	CATRDRGVRGQYF	NA	TRBD1	TRBV19	TRBJ2-7
TGCGCCAGCAGCTTGGAGCCTAGCGGGGGGTATACAGATACGCAGTATTTT	CASSLEPSGGYTDTQYF	NA	TRBD2	TRBV5-1	TRBJ2-3
TGTGCCAGCAGTGAACGACAGAATAGCAATCAGCCCCAGCATTTT	CASSERQNSNQPQHF	NA	NA	TRBV2	TRBJ1-5
TGTGCCAGCAGCAATCGGCCAGGGGATACCTATAATTCACCCCTCCACTTT	CASSNRPGDTYNSPLHF	NA	NA	TRBV21-1	TRBJ1-6
TGTGCCAGCAGCGAAACCCCGGGACAGGGCTCTCGCGAGCAGTACTTC	CASSETPGQGSREQYF	NA	TRBD1	TRBV6-1	TRBJ2-7
TGCGCCAGCAGCCAAGATTGGGGGGGGGCCCGTTCACCCCTCCACTTT	CASSQDWGGARSPLHF	NA	NA	TRBV4-1	TRBJ1-6
TGTGCCAGCGCGCAGAGGGGTAGTGCAGATACGCAGTATTTT	CASAQRGSADTQYF	NA	NA	TRBV4-2	TRBJ2-3
TGCGCCAGCAGCCATCCCTCAGGGGCAGCCAAAAACATTCAGTACTTC	CASSHPSGAAKNIQYF	NA	NA	TRBV4-1	TRBJ2-4
TGTGCCAGGGACAATTTTAGCAATCAGCCCCAGCATTTT	CARDNFSNQPQHF	NA	NA	TRBV5-4	TRBJ1-5
TGTGCCAGCAGCTTAGGTCGACTACGGGGGGGATTCAACTACAATGAGCAGTTCTTC	CASSLGRLRGGFNYNEQFF	NA	TRBD2	TRBV7-8	TRBJ2-1
TGTGCCAGCTCACCACTGCGCAGTTCGGGGGTCTACAATGAGCAGTTCTTC	CASSPLRSSGVYNEQFF	NA	NA	TRBV18	TRBJ2-1
TGTGCCAGCAGCCAAGATGTGGGCCGGGGCCTCACAGATACGCAGTATTTT	CASSQDVGRGLTDTQYF	NA	NA	TRBV4-2	TRBJ2-3
TGTGCCAGCAACCCAGAACGAGAGACCCAGTACTTC	CASNPERETQYF	NA	NA	TRBV2	TRBJ2-5
TGTGCCAGCAGCTCGACAGGGGAGGGCAATCAGCCCCAGCATTTT	CASSSTGEGNQPQHF	NA	TRBD1	TRBV7-2	TRBJ1-5
TGTGCCAGCTCACCAACGAGAACCCCGTTTGGGAACACTGAAGCTTTCTTT	CASSPTRTPFGNTEAFF	NA	NA	TRBV18	TRBJ1-1
TGTGCCAGCAGTGAAGGCAGGGTCATTGGCTCACCCCTCCACTTT	CASSEGRVIGSPLHF	NA	NA	TRBV2	TRBJ1-6
TGTGCCAGTAGTTTTTCGACGGGCGCTGGGTCACCCCTCCACTTT	CASSFSTGAGSPLHF	NA	NA	TRBV19	TRBJ1-6
TGTGCCAGCTTGGGTAGCGGGGGGTACTCCTACAATGAGCAGTTCTTC	CASLGSGGYSYNEQFF	NA	TRBD2	TRBV5-6	TRBJ2-1
TGTGCCATCAGTGAGTCCCTAGGACACCAGAACACTGAAGCTTTCTTT	CAISESLGHQNTEAFF	NA	NA	TRBV10-3	TRBJ1-1
TGCGCCAGCAGCCAAGATTCGGGGGCGGGAGGCGAGCAGTACTTC	CASSQDSGAGGEQYF	NA	TRBD2	TRBV4-1	TRBJ2-7
TGTGCCAGCAGTGACTACAATCAGCCCCAGCATTTT	CASSDYNQPQHF	NA	NA	TRBV6-1	TRBJ1-5
TGTGCCAGCAGTCCAGGACAGGGCCGCTACACCTTC	CASSPGQGRYTF	NA	TRBD1	TRBV6-6	TRBJ1-2
TGTGCCAGCAGCTTAGGACTAGCGGGGCAGGGAGATACGCAGTATTTT	CASSLGLAGQGDTQYF	NA	TRBD2	TRBV7-2	TRBJ2-3
TGCGCCAGCAGCTTGGCCCAGGGTAACAACTATGGCTACACCTTC	CASSLAQGNNYGYTF	NA	NA	TRBV5-1	TRBJ1-2
TGTGCCAGCAGTTTCCAGGGGGGAACTACAAATGGCTACACCTTC	CASSFQGGTTNGYTF	few	TRBD1	TRBV6-1	TRBJ1-2
TGTGCCAGCAGTGAATCTAGGGGACAGTACGAGCAGTACTTC	CASSESRGQYEQYF	once	TRBD1	TRBV6-1	TRBJ2-7
TGTGCCAGCAGCCCCGTGGGAGCGGGCACAGATACGCAGTATTTT	CASSPVGAGTDTQYF	NA	NA	TRBV7-9	TRBJ2-3
TGTGCCAGCAGCTTAGGGACAGCGCAAAATGAAAAACTGTTTTTT	CASSLGTAQNEKLFF	NA	TRBD1	TRBV7-3	TRBJ1-4
TGTGCCAGCGAAACCGGGACAGTGTACAATGAGCAGTTCTTC	CASETGTVYNEQFF	NA	TRBD1	TRBV5-8	TRBJ2-1
TGTGCCAGCAGCCAAGGCTTCGAGGCTAACTATGGCTACACCTTC	CASSQGFEANYGYTF	NA	NA	TRBV4-2	TRBJ1-2
TGCGCCAGCAGCCAAGCCGGGGGAAGCTATGGCTACACCTTC	CASSQAGGSYGYTF	NA	NA	TRBV4-1	TRBJ1-2